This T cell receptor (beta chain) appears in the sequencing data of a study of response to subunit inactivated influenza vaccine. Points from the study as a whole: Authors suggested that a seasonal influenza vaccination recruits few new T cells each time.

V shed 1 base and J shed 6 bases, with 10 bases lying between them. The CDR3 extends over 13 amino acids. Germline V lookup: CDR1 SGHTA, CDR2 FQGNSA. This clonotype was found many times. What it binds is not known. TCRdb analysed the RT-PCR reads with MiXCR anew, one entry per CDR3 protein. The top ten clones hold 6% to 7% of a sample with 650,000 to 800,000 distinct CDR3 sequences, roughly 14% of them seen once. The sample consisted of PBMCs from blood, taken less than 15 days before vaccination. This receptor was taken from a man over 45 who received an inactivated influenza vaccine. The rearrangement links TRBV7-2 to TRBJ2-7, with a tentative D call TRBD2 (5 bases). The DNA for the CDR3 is TGTGCCAGCAGCTTAGTACTAGTCTCCGAGCAGTACTTC. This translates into CASSLVLVSEQYF.